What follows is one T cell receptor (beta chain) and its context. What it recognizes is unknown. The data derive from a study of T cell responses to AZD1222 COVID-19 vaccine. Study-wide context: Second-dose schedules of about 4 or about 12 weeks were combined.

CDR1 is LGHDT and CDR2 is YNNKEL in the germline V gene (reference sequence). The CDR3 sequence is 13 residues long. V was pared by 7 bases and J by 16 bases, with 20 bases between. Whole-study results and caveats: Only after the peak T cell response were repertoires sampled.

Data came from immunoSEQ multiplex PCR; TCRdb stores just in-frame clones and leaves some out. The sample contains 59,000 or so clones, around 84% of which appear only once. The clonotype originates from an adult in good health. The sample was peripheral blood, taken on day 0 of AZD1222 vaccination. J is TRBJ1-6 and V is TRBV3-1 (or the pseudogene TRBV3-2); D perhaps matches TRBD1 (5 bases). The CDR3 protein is CASTEEGRGPLHF. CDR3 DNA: TGTGCCAGCACCGAAGAGGGTAGGGGACCACTCCACTTT.